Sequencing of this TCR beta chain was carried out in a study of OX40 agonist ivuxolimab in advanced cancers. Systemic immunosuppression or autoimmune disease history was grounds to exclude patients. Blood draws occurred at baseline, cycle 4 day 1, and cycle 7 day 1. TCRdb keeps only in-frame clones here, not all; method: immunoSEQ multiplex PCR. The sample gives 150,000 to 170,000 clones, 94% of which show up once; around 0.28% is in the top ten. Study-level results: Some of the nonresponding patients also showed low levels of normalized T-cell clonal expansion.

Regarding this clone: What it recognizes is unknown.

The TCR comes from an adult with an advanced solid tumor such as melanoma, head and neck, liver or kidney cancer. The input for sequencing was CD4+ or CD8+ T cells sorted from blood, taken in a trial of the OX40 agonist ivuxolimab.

CDR3 sequence (DNA): TGTGCCAGCTCCTTTTGGTGGGAGACCCAGTACTTC. As protein: CASSFWWETQYF. The chain combines TRBV6-1 with TRBJ2-5, with D uncertain. From germline, CDR1 is MNHNS and CDR2 SASEGT. The CDR3 loop spans 12 amino acids. V lost 8 bases to trimming and J lost 5 bases, with 12 bases between them.